This TCR beta chain was identified in a study of chemoradiotherapy in HPV16-positive cancers. Study-wide findings and caveats: HPV-responsive T-cell expansion during chemoradiotherapy was linked to improved recurrence-free survival in HPV16-positive patients.

Worth noting for this clone: What it binds is not known.

Assay used: immunoSEQ multiplex PCR; TCRdb lists only in-frame clones, some missing. The profile shows about 23,000 clones, roughly 90% of them singletons. The CDR3 is 13 amino acids. Germline CDR1 reads SGHRS; CDR2 reads YFSETQ. V dropped 4 bases and J dropped 3 bases, with 10 bases sitting between them. The material sequenced was blood, taken from a patient who underwent chemoradiotherapy. The sequence was collected from a human donor with HPV-associated anogenital cancer. The chain uses TRBV5-1 and TRBJ1-1, with TRBD1 as a possible D gene (5 bases). Here the CDR3 reads CASSIGTDTEAFF. CDR3 nucleotide sequence: TGCGCCAGCAGCATAGGGACGGACACTGAAGCTTTCTTT.